Listed here is a single TCR beta chain. Its specificity is not known. The protocol was immunoSEQ multiplex PCR, while the TCRdb copy is restricted to in-frame clones and leaves out a portion. This table has about 10,000 clones, around four fifths appearing once. The source of the sample is a study of follicular helper T cells after annual influenza vaccination. General study results and limits: Productive TCRB sequences came from only roughly 8.5-23% of cells.

In germline, CDR1 is LNHDA, CDR2 SQIVND (reference sequence). The length of the CDR3 is 16 residues. After removal of 4 bases from V and 3 bases from J, the junction contained 7 bases not matched to a gene. Time point in this sample: 2014-2015 season, 7 days after vaccination. The source is an adult who received the influenza vaccine. Material: CXCR5- memory CD4+ T cells sorted from blood, obtained 7 days after influenza vaccination. The J gene is TRBJ2-3, the V gene TRBV19, with 10 positions matching TRBD1. This CDR3 reads CASSNRQGAKTDTQYF. In DNA form, the CDR3 reads TGTGCCAGTAGTAACAGACAGGGGGCGAAGACAGATACGCAGTATTTT.